These T cell receptor beta chains were read from a single sample in a study of T-cell memory formation after mild COVID-19. TCRdb redid the calling of the 5' RACE reads with MiXCR, one entry per CDR3 protein. The sample lists 250,000 to 300,000 distinct CDR3 sequences, under 8.5% occurring once. The sample consisted of PBMCs or a T cell subset sorted from them (not recorded which). These receptors all come from a man aged 18 to 30 who had mild COVID-19 (a few samples of this study predate the infection). Cell type and time point are not known. Both conserved end residues are part of each CDR3. Fields, in order: J gene, V gene, CDR3 protein.

TRBJ2-4,TRBV7-2,CASSRGGRENIQYF
TRBJ1-2,TRBV7-2,CASSLEGGRYDGYTF
TRBJ2-1,TRBV20-1,CSASDSGVSWNEQFF
TRBJ1-4,TRBV6-5,CASSYGDRDNEKLFF
TRBJ2-3,TRBV7-2,CASSLTGGLTDTQYF
TRBJ2-1,TRBV4-1,CASSQERALGKRGHEQFF
TRBJ1-5,TRBV5-1,CASSPDSFSNQPQHF
TRBJ2-7,TRBV7-2,CASSPSPPAEQYF
TRBJ2-3,TRBV24-1,CATSGPPSGTDTQYF
TRBJ1-2,TRBV28,CASSARGYGYTF
TRBJ2-7,TRBV4-1,CASSQELGQGYEQYF
TRBJ1-5,TRBV6-5,CASSYKGNQPQHF
TRBJ2-3,TRBV7-2,CASSSGQGESTDTQYF
TRBJ2-1,TRBV5-5,CASSLGDSTYNEQFF
TRBJ2-1,TRBV5-4,CASSLDGTSSYNEQFF
TRBJ1-2,TRBV7-2,CASSLDYSYGYTF
TRBJ2-7,TRBV20-1,CSASEAARIHEQYF
TRBJ2-3,TRBV7-2,CASSPSGGSGGGTQYF
TRBJ2-5,TRBV11-2,CASSPRGTTQETQYF
TRBJ2-1,TRBV6-2/TRBV6-3,CASSVGTAGEQFF
TRBJ2-1,TRBV4-1,CASSRRLDQNEQFF
TRBJ1-1,TRBV11-2,CASSPFRDSLNTEAFF
TRBJ1-3,TRBV5-6,CASSLGQAPYSGNTIYF
TRBJ2-1,TRBV12-3/TRBV12-4,CASRQGIGNEQFF
TRBJ1-2,TRBV5-1,CASSLLTGDSGYTF
TRBJ2-6,TRBV12-3/TRBV12-4,CASSSYGANVLTF
TRBJ1-1,TRBV12-3/TRBV12-4,CASSLGASVNTEAFF
TRBJ2-1,TRBV4-1,CASSHMGQVRLFF
TRBJ2-3,TRBV6-6,CASSLGQGFSDTQYF
TRBJ2-2,TRBV12-3/TRBV12-4,CASSLTAANTGELFF
TRBJ1-2,TRBV7-9,CASSQWTGLDGYTF